Below are 23 T cell receptor beta chains sequenced from a single sample in a study of shared T cell receptors in the human thymus. The data were produced by immunoSEQ multiplex PCR, yet TCRdb's version contains in-frame clones alone and is incomplete. The table includes about 500,000 clones, around 78% detected once. This sample also appeared in a second study, on human thymus T cells.

The sequenced sample was thymocytes. Receptors originate from a boy younger than two with a congenital heart defect.

The rearrangement links TRBV13 to TRBJ2-1, with D perhaps matching TRBD2 (5 bases). V shed 5 bases and J shed 9 bases, with 26 bases lying between them. The CDR3 has 17 amino acids. Germline V gene data show CDR1 as PRHDT and CDR2 as FYEKMQ (reference sequence). As DNA, the CDR3 is TGTGCCAGCAGCCCGAAGGCCCCAGCGGCTTCGGTGGGTGAGCAGTTCTTC. Its protein is CASSPKAPAASVGEQFF.

The V call is TRBV30, the J call TRBJ2-7, with 9 positions matching TRBD2. The CDR3 is 15 residues long. The V and J ends lost 2 bases and 5 bases, in that order; junction bases with no gene match: 10. CDR1 is GTSNPN, CDR2 SVGIG, per germline (reference sequence). CDR3 in DNA: TGTGCCTGGAGTTTTAGCGGGAGACTTCCTGACGAGCAGTACTTC. The encoded protein is CAWSFSGRLPDEQYF.

A few counts support this clone. The rearrangement uses TRBV19 and TRBJ2-3; 12 nucleotides line up with TRBD2. Unmatched junction bases numbered 8, after V lost 1 base and J lost 3 bases. Germline CDR1 is LNHDA and CDR2 is SQIVND (reference sequence). CDR3 length: 18 amino acids. In DNA, the CDR3 is TGTGCCAGTAGTATAGGGACTAGCGGGATAACTGGGACAGATACGCAGTATTTT. It yields the protein CASSIGTSGITGTDTQYF.

The rearrangement joins TRBV5-8 to TRBJ2-3; D possibly corresponds to TRBD2 (6 bases). Germline CDR1 reads SGHTS; CDR2 reads YDEGEE. The CDR3 sequence is 15 residues long. V lost 1 base and J lost 5, with 14 bases in between. This chain's CDR3 is CASSLWGDQGDTQYF. CDR3 sequence (DNA): TGTGCCAGCAGCTTGTGGGGGGATCAAGGAGATACGCAGTATTTT.

This chain joins TRBV7-9 and TRBJ2-7; 7 positions agree with TRBD2. Germline CDR1 and CDR2: SEHNR and FQNEAQ (reference sequence). This CDR3 is 14 amino acids long. V shed 5 bases and J 4 bases; nucleotides not matched to a gene: 8. For the CDR3, the DNA is TGTGCCAGCAGCCCGCCTCGCGGGAGTTACGAGCAGTACTTC. Its translation: CASSPPRGSYEQYF.

This clone has more than one count but fewer than ten. V is TRBV5-4 and J is TRBJ2-3; 11 bases line up with TRBD2. The V gene's germline CDR1 is SGHNT and CDR2 YYREEE (reference sequence). With V trimmed by 6 bases and J by 2 bases, 5 bases remained unmatched. This CDR3 has 15 amino acids. CDR3 residues: CASTVGLAVTDTQYF. The DNA of the CDR3 is TGTGCCAGCACCGTGGGACTAGCGGTCACAGATACGCAGTATTTT.

The chain couples TRBV9 to TRBJ2-1; 7 bases match TRBD2. The CDR3 is made up of 15 amino acids. From germline, CDR1 is SGDLS and CDR2 YYNGEE. Losses at the gene ends were 4 bases for V and 7 bases for J; bases not matched to a gene: 11. The CDR3 sequence: CASSSWTRGGNEQFF. The CDR3 bases are TGTGCCAGCAGCAGCTGGACTAGGGGTGGGAATGAGCAGTTCTTC. Full variable domain (rest looked up from reference TRBV9 and TRBJ2-1): DSGVTQTPKHLITATGQRVTLRCSPRSGDLSVYWYQQSLDQGLQFLIQYYNGEERAKGNILERFSAQQFPDLHSELNLSSLELGDSALYFCASSSWTRGGNEQFFGPGTRLTVL.

The V gene is TRBV6-4, the J gene TRBJ1-1, with D perhaps TRBD1 (5 bases). Trimming took off 3 bases at V and 0 bases at J, with 14 bases between the two ends. This CDR3 has 16 amino acids. From germline, CDR1 is MRHNA and CDR2 SNTAGT. CDR3 sequence: CASSEVGGGMNTEAFF. The CDR3 DNA sequence: TGTGCCAGCAGTGAAGTGGGGGGGGGAATGAACACTGAAGCTTTCTTT.

The rearrangement uses TRBV4-2 and TRBJ1-2; TRBD1 agrees at 8 bases. V trimming: 0 bases; J trimming: 7 bases; junction bases outside the gene matches: 4. CDR1 LGHNA and CDR2 YNFKEQ come from the germline V gene. This CDR3 has 14 amino acids. CDR3 DNA: TGTGCCAGCAGCCAAGATGGACAGGGTGGTGGCTACACCTTC. It codes for CASSQDGQGGGYTF.

The chain links TRBV11-3 to TRBJ2-7; 8 nucleotides line up with TRBD1. This CDR3 contains 13 residues. Looked up from germline, CDR1 is SGHNT and CDR2 is YENEEA. The trim removed 4 bases at V and 6 bases at J, leaving 5 bases unmatched. The CDR3 sequence: CASSSGTGLEQYF. The DNA of the CDR3 is TGTGCCAGCAGCTCCGGGACAGGTCTCGAGCAGTACTTC.

The chain links TRBV5-4 to TRBJ1-1; weak D call: TRBD1 (5 bases). The CDR3 has 15 amino acids. Trimming removed 4 bases at V and 0 bases at J, with 13 bases between. Germline-derived CDR1 and CDR2 are SGHNT and YYREEE (reference sequence). The CDR3 nucleotides read TGTGCCAGCAGCCTCCGGGGGGGGTTGAACACTGAAGCTTTCTTT. It codes for CASSLRGGLNTEAFF.

The V gene is TRBV6-6, the J gene TRBJ1-2; 7 positions match TRBD1. Per the germline V gene, CDR1 is MNHNY and CDR2 is SVGAGI (reference sequence). CDR3 length: 15 amino acids. Losses at the gene ends were 4 bases for V and 6 bases for J; bases not matched to a gene: 11. The CDR3 DNA reads as TGTGCCAGCAGTTCCGGGAGACAGGGTTGGGATGGCTACACCTTC. It codes for CASSSGRQGWDGYTF.

The rearrangement uses TRBV28 and TRBJ2-7; a possible D gene is TRBD2 (6 bases). Trimming removed 3 bases at V and 0 bases at J, with 9 bases between. The germline gives CDR1 MDHEN, CDR2 SYDVKM. The CDR3 spans 14 residues. In DNA form, the CDR3 reads TGTGCCAGCAGTTTTGAGGACTACTCCTACGAGCAGTACTTC. Residues: CASSFEDYSYEQYF.

This clone was detected only a few times. The chain is built from TRBV12-5 and TRBJ2-7, with 10 bases fitting TRBD2. The ends lost 6 bases at V and 3 bases at J; junction bases unmatched: 8. CDR1 is LGHNT, CDR2 FRNRAP, per germline. This CDR3 has 15 amino acids. CDR3 region: CASGSSGSKDYEQYF. CDR3 DNA sequence: TGTGCTAGTGGCTCTAGCGGGAGTAAGGACTACGAGCAGTACTTC.

The chain employs TRBV7-9 and TRBJ2-3, with 7 bases lining up with TRBD1. Germline V gives CDR1 SEHNR, CDR2 FQNEAQ (reference sequence). CDR3 size: 17 residues. The trim removed 4 bases at V and 1 base at J, leaving 11 bases unmatched. CDR3 loop: CASSCVSTGSGTDTQYF. The CDR3 region has the DNA TGTGCCAGCAGCTGCGTCTCGACAGGGTCTGGCACAGATACGCAGTATTTT. The variable domain in full, with the rest retrieved from reference TRBV7-9 and TRBJ2-3, is DTGVSQNPRHKITKRGQNVTFRCDPISEHNRLYWYRQTLGQGPEFLTYFQNEAQLEKSRLLSDRFSAERPKGSFSTLEIQRTEQGDSAMYLCASSCVSTGSGTDTQYFGPGTRLTVL.

This chain connects TRBV20-1 to TRBJ1-2, with no clear D. CDR3 length: 11 amino acids. Trimming removed 8 bases from V and 9 bases from J, with 16 bases in between. Germline V gene data show CDR1 as DFQATT and CDR2 as SNEGSKA (reference sequence). Written as DNA, the CDR3 is TGCAGTCTAAGAGTGGGCCGGAGCTACACCTTC. Its protein is CSLRVGRSYTF.

The chain combines TRBV6-1 with TRBJ2-3; 15 nucleotides match TRBD2. V was pared by 3 bases and J by 5 bases, with 15 bases of the junction left unmatched. CDR1 is MNHNS and CDR2 is SASEGT in the germline V gene. The CDR3 has 20 residues. The CDR3 protein is CASSETGTSGRRGYRDTQYF. The CDR3 region has the DNA TGTGCCAGCAGTGAGACAGGGACTAGCGGGAGGCGGGGTTACAGAGATACGCAGTATTTT.

The sample holds a few counts of this clone. The J gene is TRBJ2-5, the V gene TRBV25-1, with 10 bases that match TRBD1. Germline V gives CDR1 MGHDK, CDR2 SYGVNS. This CDR3 spans 15 amino acids. Losses at the gene ends were 4 bases for V and 2 bases for J; bases not matched to a gene: 4. CDR3: CASSGDRGSQETQYF. In DNA, the CDR3 is TGTGCCAGCAGTGGGGACAGGGGTTCTCAAGAGACCCAGTACTTC.

The rearrangement uses TRBV10-3 and TRBJ2-7, with 11 bases matching TRBD2. V shed 5 bases, J shed 0 bases, and the junction held 9 bases outside the gene matches. Germline CDR1 reads ENHRY; CDR2 reads SYGVKD. The CDR3 is 17 amino acids. The CDR3, as DNA: TGTGCCATCAGTACCGGGACTAGCGGATGGTACTCCTACGAGCAGTACTTC. Its protein is CAISTGTSGWYSYEQYF.

Comment on this clone: The junction departs from the called germline gene at one end, perhaps through a read error. The J gene is TRBJ2-7, the V gene TRBV5-1, with TRBD2 as a possible D gene (6 bases). Germline-derived CDR1 and CDR2 are SGHRS and YFSETQ. The CDR3 sequence is 15 residues long. For the CDR3, the DNA is TGCACCAGCAGCTTGGAGGGAGGAGGGGTCGGAGAGCAGTACTTC. Its protein is CTSSLEGGGVGEQYF.

The chain has TRBV28 and TRBJ1-1; D is possibly TRBD1 (5 bases). This CDR3 has 16 residues. V was clipped by 3 bases and J by 0 bases, with 14 bases between them. Germline V lookup: CDR1 MDHEN, CDR2 SYDVKM. The CDR3 region has the DNA TGTGCCAGCAGTTTCGGCGGGGGACGGCTGAACACTGAAGCTTTCTTT. This gives the protein CASSFGGGRLNTEAFF.

The chain is built from TRBV27 and TRBJ2-3; maybe TRBD1 (7 bases). From germline, CDR1 is MNHEY and CDR2 SMNVEV (reference sequence). Trimming shortened V by 6 bases and J by 5 bases, and 18 bases separated the two germline ends. This CDR3 is built from 15 residues. CDR3 in DNA: TGTGCCAGCAGGCGACTAGGGGGCATGCGAGATACGCAGTATTTT. Translating it yields CASRRLGGMRDTQYF.

The rearrangement uses TRBV10-3 and TRBJ2-1; 8 bases map to TRBD2. The CDR3 consists of 16 residues. With 7 bases clipped from V and 2 bases from J, the junction kept 10 bases outside the gene matches. Germline assignment: CDR1 ENHRY and CDR2 SYGVKD. The DNA of the CDR3 is TGTGCCATCAAAAACCAGCGGGAGTCCCCCTACAATGAGCAGTTCTTC. Translation gives CAIKNQRESPYNEQFF.